The entry below gives a single T cell receptor beta chain sequence along with its context. Its target is not known. Libraries were prepared by immunoSEQ multiplex PCR; TCRdb keeps only in-frame clonotypes and omits some of them. The data show roughly 2.1 million clones, 85% to 95% seen once. Germline V CDR1 and CDR2: SGHNT, YYREEE (reference sequence). V shed 5 bases, J shed 2 bases, and the junction held 8 bases outside the gene matches. The CDR3 runs to 15 residues. The sample belongs to a study of shared clonotypes between healthy human individuals. Study observations and caveats: The low donor count limited represented genetic and exposure-history diversity.

CD8 cells regarded as naive lacked CD45RO, were positively chosen for CCR7, and omitted terminally differentiated effector memory CD45RA+ cells. Sequencing input: naive CD8+ T cells from PBMCs. The receptor was derived from a man younger than 30 in good health. Some clones in this sample may be carry-over from other donors' samples. This rearrangement joins TRBV5-4 to TRBJ2-7, with 9 bases aligning to TRBD2. The CDR3 DNA reads TGTGCCAGCAGTGACGGTGGCGGGAGGGCCTACGAGCAGTACTTC. It yields the protein CASSDGGGRAYEQYF.